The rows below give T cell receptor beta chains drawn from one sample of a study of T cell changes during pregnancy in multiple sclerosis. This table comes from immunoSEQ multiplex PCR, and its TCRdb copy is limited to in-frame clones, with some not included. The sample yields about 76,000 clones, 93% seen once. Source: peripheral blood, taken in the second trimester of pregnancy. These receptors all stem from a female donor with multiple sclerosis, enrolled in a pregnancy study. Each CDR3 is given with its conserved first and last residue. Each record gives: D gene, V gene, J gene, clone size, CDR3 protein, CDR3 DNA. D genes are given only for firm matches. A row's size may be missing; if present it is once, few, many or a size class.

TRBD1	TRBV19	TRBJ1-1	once	CASTPQGGRAGAFF	TGTGCCAGTACCCCGCAAGGGGGCCGGGCTGGAGCTTTCTTT
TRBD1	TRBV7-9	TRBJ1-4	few	CASSSGGGEKLFF	TGTGCCAGCAGCTCAGGAGGGGGCGAAAAACTGTTTTTT
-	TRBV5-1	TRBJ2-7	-	CASSPQGSYEQYF	TGCGCCAGCAGCCCCCAGGGGAGCTACGAGCAGTACTTC
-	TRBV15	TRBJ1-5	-	CASGEGGFQPQHF	TGTGCCTCGGGGGAGGGTGGGTTTCAGCCCCAGCATTTT
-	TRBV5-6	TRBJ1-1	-	CASSLMADTEAFF	TGTGCCAGCAGCTTGATGGCAGACACTGAAGCTTTCTTT
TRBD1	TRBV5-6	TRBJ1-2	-	CASSLATGARIYGYTF	TGTGCCAGCAGCTTGGCCACAGGGGCGAGAATCTATGGCTACACCTTC
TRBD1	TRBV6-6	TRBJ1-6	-	CASREVQGEPLHF	TGTGCCAGCAGGGAAGTTCAGGGGGAGCCCCTCCACTTT
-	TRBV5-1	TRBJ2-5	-	CASSLGQQARETQYF	TGCGCCAGCAGCTTGGGACAGCAAGCTCGAGAGACCCAGTACTTC
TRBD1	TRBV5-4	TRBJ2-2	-	CASSSRTGTGSTGELFF	TGTGCCAGCAGCTCAAGAACCGGGACAGGGAGCACCGGGGAGCTGTTTTTT
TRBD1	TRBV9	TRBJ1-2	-	CASSAIAQGERNYGYTF	TGTGCCAGCAGCGCAATCGCCCAGGGGGAAAGAAACTATGGCTACACCTTC
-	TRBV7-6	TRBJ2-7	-	CASSFQEGPHEQYF	TGTGCCAGCAGCTTTCAGGAAGGCCCCCACGAGCAGTACTTC
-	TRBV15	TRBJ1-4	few	CATQAGDVEKLFF	TGTGCCACCCAGGCCGGCGACGTTGAAAAACTGTTTTTT
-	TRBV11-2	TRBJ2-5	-	CASTLTGETQYF	TGTGCCAGCACTTTGACCGGGGAGACCCAGTACTTC
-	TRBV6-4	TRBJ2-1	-	CASSESAGYNEQFF	TGTGCCAGCAGTGAGTCTGCCGGCTACAATGAGCAGTTCTTC
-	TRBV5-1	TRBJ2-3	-	CASRRGGSTDTQYF	TGCGCCAGCAGGCGAGGAGGGAGCACAGATACGCAGTATTTT
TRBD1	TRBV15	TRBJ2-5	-	CATSLLTGHLETQYF	TGTGCCACCAGCCTCCTGACAGGGCATCTAGAGACCCAGTACTTC
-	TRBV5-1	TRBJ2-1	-	CASSPLGTPPDEQFF	TGCGCCAGCAGCCCTCTGGGGACACCACCCGATGAGCAGTTCTTC
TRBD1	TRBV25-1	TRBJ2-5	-	CASSEMDRASETQYF	TGTGCCAGCAGTGAAATGGACAGGGCCTCAGAGACCCAGTACTTC
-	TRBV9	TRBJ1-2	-	CASSRLGQQDYGSGYTF	TGTGCCAGCAGCCGGCTGGGGCAACAGGATTATGGCTCTGGCTACACCTTC
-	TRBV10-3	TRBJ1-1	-	CAAQVGGMNTEAFF	TGTGCCGCCCAAGTGGGGGGAATGAACACTGAAGCTTTCTTT
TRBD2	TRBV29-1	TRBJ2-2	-	CSAGTSGGAVNTGELFF	TGCAGCGCTGGGACTAGCGGGGGGGCCGTAAACACCGGGGAGCTGTTTTTT
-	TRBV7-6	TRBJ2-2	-	CASSLKAWATNTGELFF	TGTGCCAGCAGCTTAAAGGCGTGGGCTACGAACACCGGGGAGCTGTTTTTT
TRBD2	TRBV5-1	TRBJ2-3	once	CASSLRGRGAVDTQYF	TGCGCCAGCAGCTTACGGGGGCGGGGGGCCGTAGATACGCAGTATTTT
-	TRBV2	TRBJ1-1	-	CASRGRGATEAFF	TGTGCCAGCAGGGGCCGGGGGGCCACTGAAGCTTTCTTT
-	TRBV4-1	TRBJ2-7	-	CASSQDSEVTYEQYF	TGCGCCAGCAGCCAAGACTCGGAGGTGACCTACGAGCAGTACTTC
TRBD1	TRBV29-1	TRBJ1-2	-	CSVVGGTGGRGYTF	TGCAGCGTAGTCGGCGGGACAGGGGGACGAGGCTACACCTTC
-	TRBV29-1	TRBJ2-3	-	CSVLSSTDTQYF	TGCAGCGTCCTTTCGAGCACAGATACGCAGTATTTT
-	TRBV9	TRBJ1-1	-	CASSVAGQNTEAFF	TGTGCCAGCAGCGTAGCCGGACAGAACACTGAAGCTTTCTTT
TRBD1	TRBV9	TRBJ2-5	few	CASSAWTGDRQTQYF	TGTGCCAGCAGCGCATGGACAGGGGATCGTCAGACCCAGTACTTC
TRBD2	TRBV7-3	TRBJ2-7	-	CASSLWAPRTLAGVSYEQYF	TGTGCCAGCAGCTTATGGGCCCCCCGGACCCTAGCGGGAGTATCCTACGAGCAGTACTTC
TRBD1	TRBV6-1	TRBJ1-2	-	CASRKGTGDGYTF	TGTGCCAGCAGGAAAGGGACAGGGGATGGCTACACCTTC
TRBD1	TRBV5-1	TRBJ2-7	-	CASSLEQGVDEQYF	TGCGCCAGCAGCTTAGAGCAGGGGGTTGACGAGCAGTACTTC
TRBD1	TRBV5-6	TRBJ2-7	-	CASSEDRGGYEQYF	TGTGCCAGCAGCGAGGACAGGGGAGGATACGAGCAGTACTTC
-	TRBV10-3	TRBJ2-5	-	CAISETSFALYKETQYF	TGTGCCATCAGTGAAACTAGTTTCGCTTTGTATAAAGAGACCCAGTACTTC
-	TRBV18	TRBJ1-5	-	CASSPQQAQPQHF	TGTGCCAGCTCACCACAGCAGGCTCAGCCCCAGCATTTT
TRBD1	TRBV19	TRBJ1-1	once	CASSTGQGNTEAFF	TGTGCCAGTAGTACTGGACAGGGGAACACTGAAGCTTTCTTT
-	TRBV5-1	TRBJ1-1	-	CASSQAGVYTEAFF	TGCGCCAGCAGCCAGGCAGGGGTTTACACTGAAGCTTTCTTT